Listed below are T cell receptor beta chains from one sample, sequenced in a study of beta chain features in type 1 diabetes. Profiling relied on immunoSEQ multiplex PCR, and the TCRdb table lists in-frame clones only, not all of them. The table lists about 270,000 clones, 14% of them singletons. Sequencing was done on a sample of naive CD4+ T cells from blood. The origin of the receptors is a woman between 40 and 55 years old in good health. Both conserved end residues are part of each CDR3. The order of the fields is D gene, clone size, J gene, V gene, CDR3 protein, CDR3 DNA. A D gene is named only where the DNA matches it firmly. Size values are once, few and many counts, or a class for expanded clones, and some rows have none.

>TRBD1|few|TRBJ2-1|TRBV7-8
CASRNAGTGWSNEQFF
TGTGCCAGCAGGAACGCCGGGACAGGGTGGTCCAATGAGCAGTTCTTC
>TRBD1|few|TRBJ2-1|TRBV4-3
CASSQVQGVLYNEQFF
TGCGCCAGCAGCCAAGTTCAGGGGGTGCTCTACAATGAGCAGTTCTTC
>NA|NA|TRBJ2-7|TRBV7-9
CASSPGSEQYF
TGTGCCAGCAGCCCCGGGAGCGAGCAGTACTTC
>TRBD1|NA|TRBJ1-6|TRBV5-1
CASSPDDRVDSPLHF
TGCGCCAGCAGCCCTGACGACAGGGTTGATTCACCCCTCCACTTT
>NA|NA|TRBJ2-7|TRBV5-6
CASSLGAREKQYF
TGTGCCAGCAGCTTGGGGGCCAGGGAAAAGCAGTACTTC
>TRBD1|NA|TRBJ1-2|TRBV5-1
CASSSVEVTGDGGYTF
TGCGCCAGCAGCTCTGTTGAGGTAACAGGGGATGGTGGCTACACCTTC
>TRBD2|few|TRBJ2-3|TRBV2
CASSEQTRTSGGADTQYF
TGTGCCAGCAGTGAACAAACCCGAACTAGCGGGGGGGCAGATACGCAGTATTTT
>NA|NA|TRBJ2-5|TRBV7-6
CASSPRRGETQYF
TGTGCCAGCAGCCCGAGGAGGGGAGAGACCCAGTACTTC
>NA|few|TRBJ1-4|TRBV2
CASSPLLLATREKLFF
TGTGCCAGCAGTCCCTTGCTACTAGCAACTAGGGAAAAACTGTTTTTT
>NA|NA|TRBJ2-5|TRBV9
CASSQTPQETQYF
TGTGCCAGCAGCCAGACTCCACAAGAGACCCAGTACTTC
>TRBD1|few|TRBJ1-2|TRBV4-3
CASSRTGANYGYTF
TGCGCCAGCAGCCGGACAGGGGCGAACTATGGCTACACCTTC
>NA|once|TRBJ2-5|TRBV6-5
CASHGVRGGETQYF
TGTGCCAGCCATGGGGTCAGGGGTGGGGAGACCCAGTACTTC
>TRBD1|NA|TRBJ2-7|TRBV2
CASRRTGPSYEQYF
TGTGCCAGCAGGCGGACAGGCCCTTCCTACGAGCAGTACTTC
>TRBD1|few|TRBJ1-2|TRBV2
CASAQGAVGKNYGYTF
TGTGCCAGTGCACAGGGGGCGGTCGGTAAAAACTATGGCTACACCTTC
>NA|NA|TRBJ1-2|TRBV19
CAEGSPASGYTF
TGTGCTGAAGGATCGCCGGCTAGCGGCTACACCTTC
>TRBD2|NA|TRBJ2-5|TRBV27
CASSVSANRGGTQYF
TGTGCCAGCAGTGTCTCGGCCAACCGGGGGGGGACCCAGTACTTC
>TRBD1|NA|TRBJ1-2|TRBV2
CASSEDRDYGYTF
TGTGCCAGCAGTGAGGACAGGGACTATGGCTACACCTTC
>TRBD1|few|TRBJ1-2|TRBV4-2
CASSQDRDRRYYGYTF
TGTGCCAGCAGCCAAGACCGGGACAGACGGTACTATGGCTACACCTTC
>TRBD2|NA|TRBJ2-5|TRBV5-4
CASSFKASGGRAQETQYF
TGTGCCAGCAGCTTTAAGGCTAGCGGGGGGCGGGCCCAAGAGACCCAGTACTTC
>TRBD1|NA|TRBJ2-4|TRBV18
CASSPRTGGSDIQYF
TGTGCCAGCTCACCCCGAACAGGGGGCTCGGACATTCAGTACTTC
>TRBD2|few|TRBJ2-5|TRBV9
CASSATSGGAVTQYF
TGTGCCAGCAGCGCGACTAGCGGGGGTGCTGTGACCCAGTACTTC
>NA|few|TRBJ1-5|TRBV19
CASSDGGASNQPQHF
TGTGCCAGTAGTGATGGGGGCGCGAGCAATCAGCCCCAGCATTTT
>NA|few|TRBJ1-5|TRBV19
CASSIGHQPQHF
TGTGCCAGTAGTATAGGGCATCAGCCCCAGCATTTT
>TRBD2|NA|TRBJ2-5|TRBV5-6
CASSLAGSETQYF
TGTGCCAGCAGTCTAGCGGGGTCGGAGACCCAGTACTTC
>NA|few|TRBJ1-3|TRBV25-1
CASSNSAGNTIYF
TGTGCCAGCAGTAACAGTGCTGGAAACACCATATATTTT
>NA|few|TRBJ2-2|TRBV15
CATSDPRSGLNTGELFF
TGTGCCACCAGCGATCCCCGATCAGGCCTGAACACCGGGGAGCTGTTTTTT
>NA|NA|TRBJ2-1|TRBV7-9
CASSLAVGQGYNEQFF
TGTGCCAGCAGCTTAGCCGTGGGGCAGGGCTACAATGAGCAGTTCTTC
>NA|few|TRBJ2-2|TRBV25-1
CASKDSTTGELFF
TGTGCCAGCAAAGACAGCACCACCGGGGAGCTGTTTTTT
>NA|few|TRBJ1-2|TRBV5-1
CASSSSGIGYTF
TGCGCCAGCAGCTCCTCAGGGATCGGGTACACCTTC
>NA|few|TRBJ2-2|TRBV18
CASSPSGRGELFF
TGTGCCAGCTCACCATCAGGGCGCGGGGAGCTGTTTTTT